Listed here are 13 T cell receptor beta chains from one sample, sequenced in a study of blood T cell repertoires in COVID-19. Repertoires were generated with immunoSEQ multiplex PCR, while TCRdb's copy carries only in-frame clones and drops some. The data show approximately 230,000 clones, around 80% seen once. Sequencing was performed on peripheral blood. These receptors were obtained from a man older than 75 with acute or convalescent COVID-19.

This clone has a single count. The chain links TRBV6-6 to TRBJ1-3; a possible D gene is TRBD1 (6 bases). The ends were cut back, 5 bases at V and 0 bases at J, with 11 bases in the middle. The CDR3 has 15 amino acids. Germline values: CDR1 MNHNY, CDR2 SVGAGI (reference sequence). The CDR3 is CASSPGQISGNTIYF. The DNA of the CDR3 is TGTGCCAGCAGTCCCGGACAGATCTCTGGAAACACCATATATTTT.

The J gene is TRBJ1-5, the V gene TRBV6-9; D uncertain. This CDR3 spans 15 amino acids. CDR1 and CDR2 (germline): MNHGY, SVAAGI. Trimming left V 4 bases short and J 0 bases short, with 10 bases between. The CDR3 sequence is CASSSREGSNQPQHF. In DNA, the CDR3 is TGTGCCAGCAGTTCTAGGGAGGGTAGCAATCAGCCCCAGCATTTT.

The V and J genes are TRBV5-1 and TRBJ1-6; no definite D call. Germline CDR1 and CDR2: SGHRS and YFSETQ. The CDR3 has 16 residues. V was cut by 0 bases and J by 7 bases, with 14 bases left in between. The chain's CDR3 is CASSLGRLGSNSPLHF. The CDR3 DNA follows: TGCGCCAGCAGCTTGGGAAGATTGGGCAGCAATTCACCCCTCCACTTT.

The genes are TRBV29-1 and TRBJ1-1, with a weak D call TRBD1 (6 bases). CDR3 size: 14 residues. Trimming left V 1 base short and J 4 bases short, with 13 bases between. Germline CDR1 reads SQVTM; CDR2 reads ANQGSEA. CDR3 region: CSVEVRGGATEAFF. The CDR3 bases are TGCAGCGTTGAAGTTCGTGGGGGGGCCACTGAAGCTTTCTTT.

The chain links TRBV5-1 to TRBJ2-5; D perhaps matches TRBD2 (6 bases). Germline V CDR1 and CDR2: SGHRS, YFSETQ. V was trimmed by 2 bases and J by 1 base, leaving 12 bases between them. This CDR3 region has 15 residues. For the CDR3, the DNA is TGCGCCAGCAGCTTCATACTAGCAGCCCAAGAGACCCAGTACTTC. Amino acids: CASSFILAAQETQYF.

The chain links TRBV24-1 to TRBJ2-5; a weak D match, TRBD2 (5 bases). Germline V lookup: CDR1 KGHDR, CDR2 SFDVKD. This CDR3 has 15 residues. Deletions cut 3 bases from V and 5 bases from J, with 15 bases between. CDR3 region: CATSDNGRPGETQYF. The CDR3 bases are TGTGCCACCAGTGATAACGGACGCCCGGGGGAGACCCAGTACTTC.

As DNA, the CDR3 is TGTGCCAGCTCACCTGTGACGGGTTTAGATGGCTACACCTTC. Its translation: CASSPVTGLDGYTF. The chain couples TRBV18 to TRBJ1-2, with D unresolved. Trimming shortened V by 3 bases and J by 6 bases, and 14 bases separated the two germline ends. The CDR3 contains 14 residues. Germline CDR1 is KGHSH and CDR2 is LQKENI.

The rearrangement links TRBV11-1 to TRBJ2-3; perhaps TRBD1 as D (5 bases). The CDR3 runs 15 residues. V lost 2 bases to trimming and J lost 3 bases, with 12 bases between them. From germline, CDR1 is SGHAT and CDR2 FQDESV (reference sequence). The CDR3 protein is CASSLRGQVTDTQYF. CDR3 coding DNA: TGTGCCAGCAGCTTAAGGGGTCAGGTTACAGATACGCAGTATTTT.

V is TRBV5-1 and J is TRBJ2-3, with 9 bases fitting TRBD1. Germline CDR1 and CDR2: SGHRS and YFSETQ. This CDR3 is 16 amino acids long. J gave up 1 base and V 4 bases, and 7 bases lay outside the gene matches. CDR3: CASSPGQGGGTDTQYF. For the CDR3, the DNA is TGCGCCAGCAGCCCGGGACAGGGTGGGGGCACAGATACGCAGTATTTT.

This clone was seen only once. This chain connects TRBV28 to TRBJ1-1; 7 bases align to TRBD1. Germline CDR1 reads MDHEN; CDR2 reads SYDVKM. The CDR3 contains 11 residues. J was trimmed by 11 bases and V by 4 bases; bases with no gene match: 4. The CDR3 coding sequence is TGTGCCAGCAGTTCTGACAGGGTGGCTTTCTTT. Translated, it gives CASSSDRVAFF.

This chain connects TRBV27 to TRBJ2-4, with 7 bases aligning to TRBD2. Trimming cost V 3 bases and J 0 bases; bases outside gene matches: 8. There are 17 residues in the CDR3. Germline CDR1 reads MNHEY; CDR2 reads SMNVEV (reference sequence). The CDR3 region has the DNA TGTGCCAGCAGTTTCATCAGCGGGAAGGTAGCCAAAAACATTCAGTACTTC. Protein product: CASSFISGKVAKNIQYF.

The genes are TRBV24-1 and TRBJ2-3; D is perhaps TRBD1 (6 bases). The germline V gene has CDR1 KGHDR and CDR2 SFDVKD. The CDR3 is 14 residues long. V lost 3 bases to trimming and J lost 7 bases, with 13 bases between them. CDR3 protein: CATSDVGGKNTQYF. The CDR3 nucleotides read TGTGCCACCAGTGATGTTGGGGGCAAGAATACGCAGTATTTT.

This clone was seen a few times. Here the CDR3 DNA reads TGTGCCAGCAGTGAAGCCTGGGGTAGCGGGGAAGAGACCCAGTACTTC. Translated, it gives CASSEAWGSGEETQYF. V usage is TRBV2 and J usage is TRBJ2-5, with TRBD2 matching over 8 bases. The CDR3 extends over 16 amino acids. From germline, CDR1 is SNHLY and CDR2 FYNNEI. V dropped 0 bases and J dropped 3; count of bases not matched to a gene: 6. Looking up the rest from reference TRBV2 and TRBJ2-5 gives the full variable domain: EPEVTQTPSHQVTQMGQEVILRCVPISNHLYFYWYRQILGQKVEFLVSFYNNEISEKSEIFDDQFSVERPDGSNFTLKIRSTKLEDSAMYFCASSEAWGSGEETQYFGPGTRLLVL.